The sequence of this TCR beta chain was determined in a study of Ad26.COV2.S vaccination and SARS-CoV-2 variants. The repertoire was sequenced with immunoSEQ multiplex PCR; TCRdb's copy has only in-frame clones and lacks some. The sample holds roughly 700,000 clones, around 90% seen once. The trim removed 1 base at V and 5 bases at J, leaving 2 bases unmatched. Germline V gene lookup returns CDR1 SGHDT and CDR2 YYEEEE. This CDR3 has 13 amino acids. General study results and limits: Non-spike TCR breadth showed similarity between vaccine and placebo recipients. Possibly, TCR breadth and depth analyses underestimated total T cell responses.

Treatment reported: approximately 18 received Ad26.COV2.S at low or high dose, single or two shots; 5 received placebo; per-sample allocation not given. Each sample was drawn 63 days after the first injection (of vaccine or placebo). Remarks on this clone: Its matching antigen is unknown.

The sample consisted of peripheral blood, taken in a trial of Ad26.COV2.S vaccine versus placebo. The TCR was taken from a person aged 18-65 years who received the Ad26.COV2.S COVID-19 vaccine or a placebo. V is TRBV5-6 and J is TRBJ2-7, with 8 bases matching TRBD1. This CDR3 reads CASSLSGGNEQYF. In nucleotides, the CDR3 is TGTGCCAGCAGCTTGTCAGGGGGCAACGAGCAGTACTTC. The full variable domain, in which reference TRBV5-6 and TRBJ2-7 provide the parts outside the CDR3, is DAGVTQSPTHLIKTRGQQVTLRCSPKSGHDTVSWYQQALGQGPQFIFQYYEEEERQRGNFPDRFSGHQFPNYSSELNVNALLLGDSALYLCASSLSGGNEQYFGPGTRLTVT.